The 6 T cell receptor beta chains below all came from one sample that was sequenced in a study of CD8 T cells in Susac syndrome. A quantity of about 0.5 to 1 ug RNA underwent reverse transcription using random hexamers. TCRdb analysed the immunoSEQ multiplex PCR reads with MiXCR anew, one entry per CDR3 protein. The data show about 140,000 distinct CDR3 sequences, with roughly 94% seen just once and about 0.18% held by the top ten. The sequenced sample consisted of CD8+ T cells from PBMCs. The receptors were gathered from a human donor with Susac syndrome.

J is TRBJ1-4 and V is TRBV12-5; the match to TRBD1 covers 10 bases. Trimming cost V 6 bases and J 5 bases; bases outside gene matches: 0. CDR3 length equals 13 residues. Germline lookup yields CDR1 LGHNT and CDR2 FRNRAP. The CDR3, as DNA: TGTGCTAGTGGGGGACAGGGGAATGAAAAACTGTTTTTT. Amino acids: CASGGQGNEKLFF.

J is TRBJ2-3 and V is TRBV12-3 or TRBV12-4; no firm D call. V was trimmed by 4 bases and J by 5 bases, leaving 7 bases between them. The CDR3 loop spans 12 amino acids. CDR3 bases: TGTGCCAGCAGTTCCACCCTAGATACGCAGTATTTT. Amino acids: CASSSTLDTQYF.

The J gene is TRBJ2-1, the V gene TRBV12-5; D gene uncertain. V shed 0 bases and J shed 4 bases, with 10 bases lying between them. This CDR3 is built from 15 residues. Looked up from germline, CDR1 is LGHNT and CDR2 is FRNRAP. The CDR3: CASGLVDGNYNEQFF. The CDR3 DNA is TGTGCTAGTGGTTTGGTCGATGGAAATTACAATGAGCAGTTCTTC.

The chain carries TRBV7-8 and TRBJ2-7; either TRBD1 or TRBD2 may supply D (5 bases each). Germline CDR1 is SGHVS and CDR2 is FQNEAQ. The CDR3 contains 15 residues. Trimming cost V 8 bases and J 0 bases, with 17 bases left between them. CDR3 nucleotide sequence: TGTGCCAGCTCACAAAACCAGGGACCCTCCTACGAGCAGTACTTC. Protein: CASSQNQGPSYEQYF.

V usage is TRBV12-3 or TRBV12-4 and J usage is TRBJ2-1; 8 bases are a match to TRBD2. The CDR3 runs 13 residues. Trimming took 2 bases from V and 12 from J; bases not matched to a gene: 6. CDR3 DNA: TGTGCCAGCAGTTTAAGCTGGGCGGGAGGGCAGTTCTTC. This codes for CASSLSWAGGQFF.

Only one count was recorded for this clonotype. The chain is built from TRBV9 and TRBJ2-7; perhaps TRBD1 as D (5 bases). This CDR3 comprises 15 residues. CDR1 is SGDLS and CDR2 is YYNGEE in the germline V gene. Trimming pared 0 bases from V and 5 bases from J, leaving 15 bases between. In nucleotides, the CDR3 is TGTGCCAGCAGCGTAGACATGGGGCAGGGTGACGAGCAGTACTTC. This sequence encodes CASSVDMGQGDEQYF.